A selection of T cell receptor beta chains follows, all from one sample in a study of CD8+ T cells in alopecia areata. Using immunoSEQ multiplex PCR, the repertoire was profiled, and TCRdb retains in-frame clones only, with some absent. This table has some 100,000 clones, around 58% appearing once. Specimen: CD8+ T cells sorted from blood, collected at week 4, from a patient treated with tofacitinib. The receptors originated from a human donor with alopecia areata. Both conserved end residues are trimmed from each CDR3.

TRBV7-6	11	TRBJ2-5	ATRGAAQETQY
TRBV29-1	10	TRBJ2-1	SVAGTGDEQF
TRBV13	12	TRBJ2-5	ASTDGGGEETQY
TRBV4-3	12	TRBJ2-7	ASSQDRDFYEQY
TRBV25-1	12	TRBJ2-5	ASSDLQGQETQY
TRBV7-9	13	TRBJ2-6	ASSLLASGANVLT
TRBV28	16	TRBJ1-6	ASSLNLSPGQGPSPLH
TRBV27	11	TRBJ2-1	ASSFSGTFEQF
TRBV20-1	9	TRBJ2-7	SAPDLYEQY
TRBV29-1	11	TRBJ1-2	SDYGTGNYGYT
TRBV7-2	11	TRBJ2-1	ASRERSYNEQF
TRBV4-1	13	TRBJ2-7	ASSQTGQGSYEQY
TRBV6-5	11	TRBJ2-4	ASSYSEGNIQY
TRBV29-1	10	TRBJ2-5	SVLPPRGTQY
TRBV7-9	10	TRBJ2-7	ASSLEQVEQY
TRBV4-2	14	TRBJ2-7	ASSHRQGAGSYEQY
TRBV29-1	11	TRBJ1-2	SVVQGAGYGYT
TRBV4-3	14	TRBJ2-5	ASSQDAQAREETQY
TRBV29-1	9	TRBJ1-1	SVEQDTEAF
TRBV30	13	TRBJ1-2	AWSQSGTGGEGYT
TRBV4-1	13	TRBJ2-3	ASSQVTSSTDTQY
TRBV9	13	TRBJ2-3	ASSLGTGGTDTQY
TRBV30	12	TRBJ2-3	AHRGIPSTDTQY
TRBV7-9	13	TRBJ2-1	ASSSPGTGRNEQF
TRBV7-7	12	TRBJ2-2	ASSSPDRIGELF
TRBV29-1	12	TRBJ2-7	SVDQDGASYEQY
TRBV19	13	TRBJ2-1	ASSIGAGLYNEQF
TRBV7-9	10	TRBJ2-3	ASSLQTDTQY
TRBV4-3	19	TRBJ2-7	ASSQSPLTHGTGKSSYEQY
TRBV29-1	11	TRBJ1-1	SVDGQGDTEAF
TRBV29-1	13	TRBJ2-7	SVEFVRTGDDEQY
TRBV29-1	13	TRBJ2-7	SVLGLAISSYEQY
TRBV27	10	TRBJ2-3	ASSPSTDTQY
TRBV5-1	11	TRBJ2-7	ASSFKRIDEQY
TRBV30	14	TRBJ1-1	AWSFGLTGGNTEAF
TRBV29-1	14	TRBJ2-1	SVEDPEGISYNEQF
TRBV7-9	13	TRBJ2-3	ASSVPADSTDTQY
TRBV7-9	14	TRBJ2-4	ASMPRRSEAKNIQY
TRBV10-3	13	TRBJ2-5	AISEGTAYQETQY
TRBV29-1	13	TRBJ2-6	SVGGFDSGANVLT
TRBV6-5	13	TRBJ2-7	ASSYSKFGVGEQY
TRBV27	12	TRBJ1-5	ASSLSVASQPQH
TRBV15	11	TRBJ2-1	ATSSRTENEQF
TRBV30	11	TRBJ2-1	AWNRVSYNEQF
TRBV23-1	14	TRBJ2-1	ASTTRQGSSYNEQF
TRBV6-6	12	TRBJ2-7	ASSPTSGEGEQY
TRBV30	9	TRBJ2-1	AWSTYNEQF
TRBV18	10	TRBJ1-1	ASSPPGTEAF
TRBV30	9	TRBJ2-2	AWDSPGELF
TRBV5-4	13	TRBJ2-7	ASSSGVRGSYEQY
TRBV29-1	11	TRBJ2-7	SAYTYRVREQY
TRBV15	13	TRBJ1-6	ATSRGQGRDSPLH
TRBV7-7	11	TRBJ2-5	ASSLELQETQY